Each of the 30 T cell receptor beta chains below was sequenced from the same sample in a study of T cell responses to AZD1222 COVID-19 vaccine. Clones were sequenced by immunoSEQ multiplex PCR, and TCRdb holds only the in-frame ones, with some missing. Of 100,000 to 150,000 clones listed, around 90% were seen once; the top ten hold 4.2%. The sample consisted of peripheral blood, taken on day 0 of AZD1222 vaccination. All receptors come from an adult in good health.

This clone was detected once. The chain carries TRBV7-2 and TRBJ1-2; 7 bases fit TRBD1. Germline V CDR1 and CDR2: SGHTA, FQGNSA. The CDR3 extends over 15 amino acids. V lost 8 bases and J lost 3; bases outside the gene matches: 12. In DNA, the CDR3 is TGTGCCAGCCTCGGGATTTACAGGGGTGACTATGGCTACACCTTC. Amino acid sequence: CASLGIYRGDYGYTF.

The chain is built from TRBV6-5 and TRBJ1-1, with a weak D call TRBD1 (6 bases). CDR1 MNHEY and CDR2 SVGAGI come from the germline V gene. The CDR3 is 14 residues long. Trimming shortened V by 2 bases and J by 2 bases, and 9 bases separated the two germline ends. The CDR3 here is CASSYGQLNTEAFF. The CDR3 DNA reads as TGTGCCAGCAGTTACGGACAGTTAAACACTGAAGCTTTCTTT.

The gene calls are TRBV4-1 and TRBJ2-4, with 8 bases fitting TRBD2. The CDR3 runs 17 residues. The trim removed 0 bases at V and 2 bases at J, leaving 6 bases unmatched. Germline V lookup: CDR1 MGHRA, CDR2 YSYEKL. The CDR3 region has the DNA TGCGCCAGCAGCCAAGATCTGGGGACTAGAACCAAAAACATTCAGTACTTC. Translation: CASSQDLGTRTKNIQYF.

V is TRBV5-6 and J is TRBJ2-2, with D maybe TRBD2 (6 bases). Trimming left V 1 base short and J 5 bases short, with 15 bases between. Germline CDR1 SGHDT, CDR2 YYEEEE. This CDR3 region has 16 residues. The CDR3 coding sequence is TGTGCCAGCAGCTTGAATCTAGCGTCAAGGACCGGGGAGCTGTTTTTT. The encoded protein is CASSLNLASRTGELFF.

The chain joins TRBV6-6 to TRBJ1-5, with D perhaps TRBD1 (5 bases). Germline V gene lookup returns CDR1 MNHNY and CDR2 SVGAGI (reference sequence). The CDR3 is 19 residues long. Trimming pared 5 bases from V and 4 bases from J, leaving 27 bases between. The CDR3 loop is CASSPLLGGEGAKNQPQHF. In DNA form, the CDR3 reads TGTGCCAGCAGTCCCCTGTTGGGTGGGGAAGGGGCCAAAAATCAGCCCCAGCATTTT.

CDR3 amino acids: CASGGAPGNTIYF. The CDR3 bases are TGTGCCAGCGGGGGGGCACCTGGAAACACCATATATTTT. The chain combines TRBV11-2 with TRBJ1-3; possible D gene TRBD1, 6 bases. V was cut by 8 bases and J by 2 bases, with 10 bases left in between. The germline V gene has CDR1 SGHAT and CDR2 FQNNGV. This CDR3 region has 13 residues.

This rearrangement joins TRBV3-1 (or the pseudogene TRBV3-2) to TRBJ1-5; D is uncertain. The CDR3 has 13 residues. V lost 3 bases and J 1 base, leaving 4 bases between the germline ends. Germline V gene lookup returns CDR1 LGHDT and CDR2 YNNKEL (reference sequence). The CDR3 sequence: CASSHSSNQPQHF. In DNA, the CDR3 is TGTGCCAGCAGCCACTCGAGCAATCAGCCCCAGCATTTT.

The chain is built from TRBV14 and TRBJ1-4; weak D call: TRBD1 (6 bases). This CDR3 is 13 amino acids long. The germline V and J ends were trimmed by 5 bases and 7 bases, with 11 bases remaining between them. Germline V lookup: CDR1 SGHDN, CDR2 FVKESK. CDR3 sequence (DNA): TGTGCCAGCAGCGCTCTGGGGGCTGAAAAACTGTTTTTT. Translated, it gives CASSALGAEKLFF.

For the CDR3, the DNA is TGTGCCAGCAGTCTTGGGGGCGCATTACCGGCTTTCTTT. Its protein is CASSLGGALPAFF. The V call is TRBV12-3 or TRBV12-4, the J call TRBJ1-1; maybe TRBD1 (6 bases). The CDR3 is made up of 13 amino acids. Deletions cut 5 bases from V and 11 bases from J, with 18 bases between.

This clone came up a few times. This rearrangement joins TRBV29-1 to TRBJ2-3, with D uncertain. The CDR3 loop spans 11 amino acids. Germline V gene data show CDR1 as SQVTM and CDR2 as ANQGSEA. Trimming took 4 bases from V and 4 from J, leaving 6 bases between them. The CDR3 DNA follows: TGCAGCGTTGCTTTCGCAGATACGCAGTATTTT. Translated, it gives CSVAFADTQYF.

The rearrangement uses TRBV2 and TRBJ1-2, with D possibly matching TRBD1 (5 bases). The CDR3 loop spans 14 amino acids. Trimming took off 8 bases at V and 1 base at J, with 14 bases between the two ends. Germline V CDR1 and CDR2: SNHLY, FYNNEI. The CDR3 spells CASGRDGINYGYTF. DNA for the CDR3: TGTGCCAGCGGCCGGGACGGAATTAACTATGGCTACACCTTC.

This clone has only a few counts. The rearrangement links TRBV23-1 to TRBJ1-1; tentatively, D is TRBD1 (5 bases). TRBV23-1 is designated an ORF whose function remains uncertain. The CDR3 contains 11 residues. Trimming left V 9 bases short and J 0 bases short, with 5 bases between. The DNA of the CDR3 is TGCGCCAGGACAGTGAACACTGAAGCTTTCTTT. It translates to CARTVNTEAFF.

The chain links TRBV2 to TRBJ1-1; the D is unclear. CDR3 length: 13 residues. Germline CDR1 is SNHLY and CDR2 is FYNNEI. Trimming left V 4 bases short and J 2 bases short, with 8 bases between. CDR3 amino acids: CASSVGKNTEAFF. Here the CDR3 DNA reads TGTGCCAGCAGTGTAGGCAAAAACACTGAAGCTTTCTTT. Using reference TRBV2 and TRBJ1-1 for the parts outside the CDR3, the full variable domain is EPEVTQTPSHQVTQMGQEVILRCVPISNHLYFYWYRQILGQKVEFLVSFYNNEISEKSEIFDDQFSVERPDGSNFTLKIRSTKLEDSAMYFCASSVGKNTEAFFGQGTRLTVV.

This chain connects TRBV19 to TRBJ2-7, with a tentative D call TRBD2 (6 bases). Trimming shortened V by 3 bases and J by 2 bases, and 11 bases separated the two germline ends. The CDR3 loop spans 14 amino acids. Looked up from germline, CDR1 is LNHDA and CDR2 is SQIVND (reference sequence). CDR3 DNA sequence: TGTGCCAGTAGTATCGGGAGTAGTACCTACGAGCAGTACTTC. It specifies CASSIGSSTYEQYF.

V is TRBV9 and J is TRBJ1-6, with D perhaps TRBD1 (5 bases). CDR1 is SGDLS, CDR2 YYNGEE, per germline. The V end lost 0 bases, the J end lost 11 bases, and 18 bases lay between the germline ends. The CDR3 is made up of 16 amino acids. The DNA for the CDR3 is TGTGCCAGCAGCGTAGGTCAGGGTGGTGTCAAGACACCCCTCCACTTT. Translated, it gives CASSVGQGGVKTPLHF.

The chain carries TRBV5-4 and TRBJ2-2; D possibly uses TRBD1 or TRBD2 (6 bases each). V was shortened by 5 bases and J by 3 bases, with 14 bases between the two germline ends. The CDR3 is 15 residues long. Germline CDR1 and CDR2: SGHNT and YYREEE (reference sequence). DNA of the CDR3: TGTGCCAGCAGAGAGGGGGGCTCTGACACCGGGGAGCTGTTTTTT. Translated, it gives CASREGGSDTGELFF.

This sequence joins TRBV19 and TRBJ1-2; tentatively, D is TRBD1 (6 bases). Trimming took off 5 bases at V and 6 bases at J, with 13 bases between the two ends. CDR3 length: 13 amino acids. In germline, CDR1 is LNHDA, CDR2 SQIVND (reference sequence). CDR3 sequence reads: CASSSGARHGYTF. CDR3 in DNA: TGTGCCAGTAGTTCAGGGGCGAGGCATGGCTACACCTTC.

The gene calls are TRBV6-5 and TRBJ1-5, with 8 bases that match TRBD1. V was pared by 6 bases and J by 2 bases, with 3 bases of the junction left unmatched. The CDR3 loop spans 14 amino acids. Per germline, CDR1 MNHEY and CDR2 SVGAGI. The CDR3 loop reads CASSRGPGNQPQHF. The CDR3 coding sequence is TGTGCCAGCAGCAGGGGGCCTGGCAATCAGCCCCAGCATTTT.

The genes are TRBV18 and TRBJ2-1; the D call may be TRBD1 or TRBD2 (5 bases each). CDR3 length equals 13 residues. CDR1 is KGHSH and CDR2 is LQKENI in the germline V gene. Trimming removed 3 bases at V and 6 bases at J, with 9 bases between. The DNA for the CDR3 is TGTGCCAGCTCACCGGGGGAAGCCAATGAGCAGTTCTTC. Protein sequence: CASSPGEANEQFF.

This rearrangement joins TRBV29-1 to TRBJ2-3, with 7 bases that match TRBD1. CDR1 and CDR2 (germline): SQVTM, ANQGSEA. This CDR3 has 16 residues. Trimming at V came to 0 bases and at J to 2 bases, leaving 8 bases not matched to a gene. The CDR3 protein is CSVEDPRGPSTDTQYF. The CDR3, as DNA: TGCAGCGTTGAAGATCCGAGGGGGCCGTCCACAGATACGCAGTATTTT.

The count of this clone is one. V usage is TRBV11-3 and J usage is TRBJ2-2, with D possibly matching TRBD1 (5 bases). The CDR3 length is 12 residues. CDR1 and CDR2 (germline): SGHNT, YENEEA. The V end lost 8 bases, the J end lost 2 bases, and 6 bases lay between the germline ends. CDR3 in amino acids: CASGHNTGELFF. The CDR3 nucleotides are TGTGCCAGCGGACACAACACCGGGGAGCTGTTTTTT.

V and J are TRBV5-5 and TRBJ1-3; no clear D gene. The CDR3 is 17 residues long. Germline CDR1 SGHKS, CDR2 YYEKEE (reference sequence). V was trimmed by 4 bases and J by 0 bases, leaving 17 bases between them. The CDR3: CASSPSHGLPSGNTIYF. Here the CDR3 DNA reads TGTGCCAGCAGCCCCAGCCATGGCCTACCCTCTGGAAACACCATATATTTT.

The DNA of the CDR3 is TGTGCCAGCAGTTACTCTGGAGGGTGGAAAGGCTACACCTTC. It is translated as CASSYSGGWKGYTF. This chain links TRBV6-5 with TRBJ1-2; D gene uncertain. This CDR3 is built from 14 residues. CDR1 and CDR2 from the germline V gene are MNHEY and SVGAGI. Trimming left V 0 bases short and J 8 bases short, with 13 bases between.

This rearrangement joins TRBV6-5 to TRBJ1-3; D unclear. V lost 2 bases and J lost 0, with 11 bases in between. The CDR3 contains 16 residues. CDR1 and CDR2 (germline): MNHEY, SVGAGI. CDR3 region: CASSYREDFSGNTIYF. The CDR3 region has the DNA TGTGCCAGCAGTTACAGGGAGGACTTCTCTGGAAACACCATATATTTT.

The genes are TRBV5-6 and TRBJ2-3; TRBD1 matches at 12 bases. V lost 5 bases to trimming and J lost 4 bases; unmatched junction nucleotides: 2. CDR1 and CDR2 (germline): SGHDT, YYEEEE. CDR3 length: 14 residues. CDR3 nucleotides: TGTGCCAGCAGGAGGGACAGGGGGCCAGATACGCAGTATTTT. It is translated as CASRRDRGPDTQYF. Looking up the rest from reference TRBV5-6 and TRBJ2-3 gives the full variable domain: DAGVTQSPTHLIKTRGQQVTLRCSPKSGHDTVSWYQQALGQGPQFIFQYYEEEERQRGNFPDRFSGHQFPNYSSELNVNALLLGDSALYLCASRRDRGPDTQYFGPGTRLTVL.

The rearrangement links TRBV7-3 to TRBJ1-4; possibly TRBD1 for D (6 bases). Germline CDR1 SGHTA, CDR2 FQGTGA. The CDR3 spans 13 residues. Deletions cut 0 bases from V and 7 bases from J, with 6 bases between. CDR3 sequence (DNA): TGTGCCAGCAGCTTAACCAGGGGTGAAAAACTGTTTTTT. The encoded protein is CASSLTRGEKLFF.

The CDR3, as DNA: TGTGCCAGCAGCTCGGGGGACACCGGGGAGCTGTTTTTT. Amino acid sequence: CASSSGDTGELFF. The V and J genes are TRBV4-2 and TRBJ2-2; the D gene is possibly TRBD2 (6 bases). In germline, CDR1 is LGHNA, CDR2 YNFKEQ. This CDR3 spans 13 amino acids. The V and J ends lost 5 bases and 3 bases respectively, with 7 bases between them.

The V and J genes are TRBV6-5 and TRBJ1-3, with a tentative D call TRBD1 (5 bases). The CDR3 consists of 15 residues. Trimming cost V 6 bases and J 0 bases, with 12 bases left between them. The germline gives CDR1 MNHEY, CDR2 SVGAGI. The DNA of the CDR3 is TGTGCCAGCAGGACGACAGACCACTCTGGAAACACCATATATTTT. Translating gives CASRTTDHSGNTIYF.

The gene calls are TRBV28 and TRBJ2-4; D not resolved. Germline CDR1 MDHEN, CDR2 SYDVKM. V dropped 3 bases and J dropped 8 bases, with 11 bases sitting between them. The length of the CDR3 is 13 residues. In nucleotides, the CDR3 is TGTGCCAGCAGTTTTGTGCAGGACGACATTCAGTACTTC. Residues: CASSFVQDDIQYF.

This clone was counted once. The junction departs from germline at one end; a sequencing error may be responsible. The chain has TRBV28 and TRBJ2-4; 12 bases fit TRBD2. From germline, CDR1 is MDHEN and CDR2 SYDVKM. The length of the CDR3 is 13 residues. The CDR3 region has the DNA TGTGCCAGCACTTTAGGCGGACTAGCGGGACAGTACTTC. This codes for CASTLGGLAGQYF.